The 5 T cell receptor beta chains presented below share a single source sample, sequenced in a study of regulatory T cells in long-lasting Graves disease. Time point indicated: persistent/refractory GD, antithyroid drugs over 5 years with positive TRAb. The TCR library was made from RNA that had been extracted from PBMCs in TRIzol. iRepertoire HTBI primers and Arm-PCR of CDR3 regions built TCR beta libraries. TCRdb redid the calling of the multiplex PCR reads with MiXCR, one entry per CDR3 protein. The sample shows 700,000 or so distinct CDR3 sequences, approximately 31% of them seen only once. The material sequenced was peripheral blood mononuclear cells (PBMCs), taken when the disease was refractory, from a patient treated with antithyroid drugs. The receptor source for this set is a female donor with Graves disease.

This clonotype was counted a few times. This chain uses TRBV3-1 with TRBJ1-1; weak D call: TRBD1 (6 bases). The CDR3 consists of 18 residues. Between the trimmed V and J ends, which lost 1 base and 0 bases, there was a span of 18 bases. CDR1 LGHDT and CDR2 YNNKEL come from the germline V gene (reference sequence). DNA of the CDR3: TGTGCCAGCAGCCAAGTAGAGCCCTTTACAGGGATGAACACTGAAGCTTTCTTT. Residues: CASSQVEPFTGMNTEAFF. Supplemented by reference TRBV3-1 and TRBJ1-1, the full variable domain reads DTAVSQTPKYLVTQMGNDKSIKCEQNLGHDTMYWYKQDSKKFLKIMFSYNNKELIINETVPNRFSPKSPDKAHLNLHINSLELGDSAVYFCASSQVEPFTGMNTEAFFGQGTRLTVV.

The genes are TRBV5-5 and TRBJ1-3; D might be TRBD1 (5 bases). Germline loops: CDR1 SGHKS, CDR2 YYEKEE (reference sequence). The CDR3 runs 15 residues. The V and J ends lost 3 bases and 0 bases respectively, with 10 bases between them. The DNA for the CDR3 is TGTGCCAGCAGCTCGGGTGGGGCCTCTGGAAACACCATATATTTT. This encodes CASSSGGASGNTIYF. Looking up the rest from reference TRBV5-5 and TRBJ1-3 gives the full variable domain: DAGVTQSPTHLIKTRGQQVTLRCSPISGHKSVSWYQQVLGQGPQFIFQYYEKEERGRGNFPDRFSARQFPNYSSELNVNALLLGDSALYLCASSSGGASGNTIYFGEGSWLTVV.

The table lists this clonotype with a few counts. This chain links TRBV6-2 or TRBV6-3 with TRBJ1-2; TRBD1 matches at 7 bases. Per the germline V gene, CDR1 is MNHEY and CDR2 is SVGEGT. Trimming removed 2 bases from V and 4 bases from J; junction bases left unmatched: 7. The CDR3 contains 15 residues. DNA for the CDR3: TGTGCCAGCAGTTACGGACTCGGGACAGCCTATGGCTACACCTTC. Amino acids: CASSYGLGTAYGYTF.

J is TRBJ2-7 and V is TRBV30; the D is unclear. The germline V and J ends were trimmed by 5 bases and 4 bases, with 18 bases remaining between them. CDR3 length: 14 residues. Germline V gene data show CDR1 as GTSNPN and CDR2 as SVGIG (reference sequence). The CDR3 sequence is CAWALLRPPYEQYF. The CDR3 bases are TGTGCCTGGGCCCTCCTCCGTCCACCATACGAGCAGTACTTC.

Concerning this clonotype: This may stem from a read error, because a much larger clone lies one nucleotide away. The chain carries TRBV28 and TRBJ1-2; tentative D call: TRBD1 (6 bases). Germline CDR1 is MDHEN and CDR2 is SYDVKM. The CDR3 extends over 13 amino acids. Here the CDR3 DNA reads TGTGCCAGCGGTTTCGTTCAGGGGAGGGGCTACACCTTC. Translated: CASGFVQGRGYTF.